Presented here are 18 T cell receptor beta chains from one specimen sequenced in a study of T cells in localized non-small cell lung cancer. Profiling relied on immunoSEQ multiplex PCR, and the TCRdb table lists in-frame clones only, not all of them. The data contain roughly 5,800 clones, around a quarter of them singletons. The material sequenced was lung tumor tissue, taken before any cancer treatment. The receptors were gathered from a female donor older than 55 with stage I lung adenocarcinoma.

This clone is medium-sized (0.01 to 0.1%). The V and J genes are TRBV13 and TRBJ2-1; D remains unclear. The V and J ends lost 1 base and 5 bases respectively, with 6 bases between them. Germline assignment: CDR1 PRHDT and CDR2 FYEKMQ (reference sequence). This CDR3 is 13 amino acids long. The CDR3 nucleotides read TGTGCCAGCAGCTTAGCCAGCCACAATGAGCAGTTCTTC. Protein sequence: CASSLASHNEQFF. Filled out from reference TRBV13 and TRBJ2-1, the complete variable domain reads AAGVIQSPRHLIKEKRETATLKCYPIPRHDTVYWYQQGPGQDPQFLISFYEKMQSDKGSIPDRFSAQQFSDYHSELNMSSLELGDSALYFCASSLASHNEQFFGPGTRLTVL.

This clone was recorded many times. The chain recombines TRBV11-3 with TRBJ2-1; TRBD2 matches at 7 bases. CDR3 size: 17 residues. Germline V gene lookup returns CDR1 SGHNT and CDR2 YENEEA. The J segment lost 4 bases and the V segment lost 4 bases, leaving 13 bases of the junction unmatched. The DNA for the CDR3 is TGTGCCAGCAGCTCTTCAAACCCTAGCGGCCTTTACAATGAGCAGTTCTTC. It translates to CASSSSNPSGLYNEQFF.

This clone was counted a few times. This chain uses TRBV27 with TRBJ2-7; D is uncertain. This CDR3 spans 15 amino acids. V shed 4 bases and J shed 2 bases, with 15 bases lying between them. CDR1 and CDR2 (germline): MNHEY, SMNVEV (reference sequence). The CDR3 DNA reads TGTGCCAGCAGTTATCAGACCGGAAAAACCTACGAGCAGTACTTC. Its translation is CASSYQTGKTYEQYF.

This clone was counted between two and nine times. The chain is built from TRBV30 and TRBJ1-1; D is possibly TRBD1 (5 bases). V lost 1 base, J lost 6 bases, and 15 bases lay in between. The CDR3 sequence is 14 residues long. Germline V CDR1 and CDR2: GTSNPN, SVGIG (reference sequence). CDR3 coding DNA: TGTGCCTGGAGTGGAGGTCTGGGGGTTGCTGAAGCTTTCTTT. It translates to CAWSGGLGVAEAFF.

This clone came up a few times. V and J are TRBV29-1 and TRBJ1-1, with TRBD1 matching 9 bases. The germline CDR1 and CDR2 sequences are SQVTM and ANQGSEA. V was clipped by 4 bases and J by 3 bases; unmatched bases: 6. This CDR3 is built from 14 residues. The DNA of the CDR3 is TGCAGCGTTGGTGGGGGGACAGGGTACACTGAAGCTTTCTTT. Amino acid sequence: CSVGGGTGYTEAFF.

The chain recombines TRBV30 with TRBJ1-1; a possible D gene is TRBD1 (5 bases). V dropped 0 bases and J dropped 6 bases, with 17 bases sitting between them. Germline V gives CDR1 GTSNPN, CDR2 SVGIG (reference sequence). The CDR3 is made up of 15 amino acids. The CDR3 nucleotides read TGTGCCTGGAGTGTACGCGCAGGGCTGACGTCTGAAGCTTTCTTT. Residues: CAWSVRAGLTSEAFF. The full variable domain, in which reference TRBV30 and TRBJ1-1 provide the parts outside the CDR3, is SQTIHQWPATLVQPVGSPLSLECTVEGTSNPNLYWYRQAAGRGLQLLFYSVGIGQISSEVPQNLSASRPQDRQFILSSKKLLLSDSGFYLCAWSVRAGLTSEAFFGQGTRLTVV.

Here the CDR3 reads CASCSDSSTDTQYF. CDR3 nucleotide sequence: TGTGCCAGCTGTAGCGATTCTAGCACAGATACGCAGTATTTT. This chain joins TRBV18 and TRBJ2-3; TRBD2 might be the D (5 bases). Germline V gene sequence: CDR1 KGHSH, CDR2 LQKENI. The CDR3 extends over 14 amino acids. Trimming shortened V by 7 bases and J by 0 bases, and 11 bases separated the two germline ends.

This clone was seen a few times. The V call is TRBV6-8, the J call TRBJ2-5; possibly TRBD1 for D (5 bases). V shed 6 bases and J shed 4 bases, with 12 bases lying between them. This CDR3 comprises 13 residues. CDR1 MNHGY and CDR2 SAAAGT come from the germline V gene. In DNA form, the CDR3 reads TGTGCCAGCAGCCAGGGCCTGGGAGAGACCCAGTACTTC. Translated: CASSQGLGETQYF.

This clone turned up a few times. The chain links TRBV6-8 to TRBJ1-1; possible D gene TRBD1, 5 bases. Trimming removed 2 bases at V and 1 base at J, with 8 bases between. This CDR3 comprises 14 residues. CDR1 is MNHGY and CDR2 is SAAAGT in the germline V gene. This CDR3 is CASSYEGWNTEAFF. CDR3 coding DNA: TGTGCCAGCAGTTACGAGGGGTGGAACACTGAAGCTTTCTTT.

This clone was counted only a few times. The V gene is TRBV9, the J gene TRBJ2-2, with 8 nucleotides matching TRBD1. The germline V gene has CDR1 SGDLS and CDR2 YYNGEE. The CDR3 runs 16 residues. J gave up 0 bases and V 1 base, and 2 bases lay outside the gene matches. CDR3 residues: CASSVQTGANTGELFF. For the CDR3, the DNA is TGTGCCAGCAGCGTACAGACAGGGGCGAACACCGGGGAGCTGTTTTTT.

In its sample, this clone was seen a few times. The chain employs TRBV6-8 and TRBJ1-1; 8 bases fit TRBD1. Trimming cost V 2 bases and J 5 bases; bases outside gene matches: 13. The CDR3 contains 17 residues. Per germline, CDR1 MNHGY and CDR2 SAAAGT. Written as DNA, the CDR3 is TGTGCCAGCAGTTACGAGATGGCTCCAGGGGGCTCGACTGAAGCTTTCTTT. Encoded protein: CASSYEMAPGGSTEAFF.

The rearrangement uses TRBV14 and TRBJ2-1; TRBD2 aligns across 13 bases. The ends lost 5 bases at V and 7 bases at J; junction bases unmatched: 5. Germline V CDR1 and CDR2: SGHDN, FVKESK. This CDR3 is 15 amino acids long. The CDR3 region is CASSILAGGSNEQFF. The DNA of the CDR3 is TGTGCCAGCAGCATACTAGCGGGAGGGTCGAATGAGCAGTTCTTC. Complete variable domain (other parts from reference TRBV14 and TRBJ2-1): EAGVTQFPSHSVIEKGQTVTLRCDPISGHDNLYWYRRVMGKEIKFLLHFVKESKQDESGMPNNRFLAERTGGTYSTLKVQPAELEDSGVYFCASSILAGGSNEQFFGPGTRLTVL.

The gene calls are TRBV14 and TRBJ2-1; TRBD2 aligns across 11 bases. V shed 2 bases, J shed 12 bases, and the junction held 9 bases outside the gene matches. Germline V gene data show CDR1 as SGHDN and CDR2 as FVKESK. The length of the CDR3 is 15 residues. This CDR3 is CASSQLLAGGIGQFF. The CDR3 nucleotides read TGTGCCAGCAGCCAACTCCTAGCGGGGGGTATCGGGCAGTTCTTC.

The chain couples TRBV28 to TRBJ1-4; the D gene is possibly TRBD1 (6 bases). The CDR3 length is 13 residues. Per germline, CDR1 MDHEN and CDR2 SYDVKM. Trimming removed 5 bases at V and 7 bases at J, with 11 bases between. For the CDR3, the DNA is TGTGCCAGCAGTGGGGGGCGCAGTGAAAAACTGTTTTTT. It yields the protein CASSGGRSEKLFF.

This clone has a handful of counts. The chain is built from TRBV14 and TRBJ2-1; the match to TRBD2 covers 7 bases. CDR3 size: 14 residues. V gave up 3 bases and J gave up 6 bases; unmatched junction bases: 5. Germline loops: CDR1 SGHDN, CDR2 FVKESK. CDR3 in amino acids: CASSHGGWGNEQFF. The CDR3 nucleotides read TGTGCCAGCAGCCACGGGGGGTGGGGCAATGAGCAGTTCTTC. The whole variable domain, remainder taken from reference TRBV14 and TRBJ2-1, is EAGVTQFPSHSVIEKGQTVTLRCDPISGHDNLYWYRRVMGKEIKFLLHFVKESKQDESGMPNNRFLAERTGGTYSTLKVQPAELEDSGVYFCASSHGGWGNEQFFGPGTRLTVL.

This clone was found a few times. CDR3 protein: CASSRTGGRSEAFF. The CDR3 region has the DNA TGTGCCAGCAGTCGGACAGGGGGCAGGAGTGAAGCTTTCTTT. The chain uses TRBV6-8 and TRBJ1-1; 11 bases fit TRBD1. This CDR3 comprises 14 residues. J was trimmed by 7 bases and V by 5 bases; bases with no gene match: 6. The V gene's germline CDR1 is MNHGY and CDR2 SAAAGT.

Relative to its sample, this clone is medium-sized. The genes are TRBV6-8 and TRBJ1-2, with 7 bases matching TRBD1. Germline CDR1 MNHGY, CDR2 SAAAGT. V gave up 4 bases and J gave up 7 bases; unmatched junction bases: 6. The CDR3 spans 13 residues. Here the CDR3 reads CASSSTGQSGYTF. The DNA of the CDR3 is TGTGCCAGCAGTTCAACGGGACAGTCTGGCTACACCTTC.

The rearrangement uses TRBV29-1 and TRBJ1-1; possible D gene TRBD1, 6 bases. The germline V gene has CDR1 SQVTM and CDR2 ANQGSEA. Trimming took 7 bases from V and 1 from J, leaving 13 bases between them. This CDR3 is built from 13 residues. The CDR3 DNA follows: TGCAGCGCAGGGACATACGAGAACACTGAAGCTTTCTTT. Translating it yields CSAGTYENTEAFF.